This TCR beta chain came from a study of blood T cell repertoires in COVID-19. Study summary: COVID-19 samples from acute and convalescent phases originated in the United States, Italy and Spain. Nucleic acid was either cDNA or gDNA, and it came from T cells, B-cell-depleted T cells, or PBMCs.

Germline V CDR1 and CDR2: MNHEY, SVGAGI. This CDR3 contains 11 residues. Between the trimmed V and J ends, which lost 7 bases and 0 bases, there was a span of 3 bases. Original handling: Amplification of reference gene primers was used by the study to estimate nucleated cell counts. TCRdb's table, derived via immunoSEQ multiplex PCR, lists solely in-frame clones and lacks some. That table gives V, J and clone size, and the DNA gave D and trimming. Seen here are 200,000 to 250,000 clones, 88% observed once, and the top ten hold about 2.5%. This chain joins TRBV6-5 and TRBJ1-1, with D hard to call. The source is a woman aged 55-70 years with acute or convalescent COVID-19. The sequencing input was peripheral blood. CDR3 DNA sequence: TGTGCCAGCACTGTGAACACTGAAGCTTTCTTT. Its protein is CASTVNTEAFF.